The present T cell receptor (beta chain) was sequenced within a study of shared clonotypes between healthy human individuals. Study summary: The plates for each donor numbered three CD4 naive, three CD4 memory, two CD8 naive and one CD8 memory.

Germline CDR1 and CDR2: LNHDA and SQIVND (reference sequence). Trimming left V 3 bases short and J 3 bases short, with 11 bases between. The CDR3 is 14 residues long. Regarding the study as a whole: The sampled material consisted only of blood, and tissue repertoires are likely to differ. Rarefaction gave evidence that sorted-subset sequencing remained incomplete despite large depth.

In the case of this clone: Its antigen remains unidentified.

Clones were read by immunoSEQ multiplex PCR, and TCRdb kept only the in-frame ones, dropping some. The sample includes roughly 2 million clones, about 95% of them seen just once. As defined, naive CD8 cells were CD45RO-negative and positively selected for CCR7, with terminally differentiated effector memory CD45RA+ cells excluded. Among the donors, all were Caucasian adults who lived in Nashville, Tennessee. Specimen: naive CD8+ T cells sorted from blood. The rearrangement joins TRBV19 to TRBJ1-1; possible D gene TRBD1, 5 bases. The source is a man between 18 and 35 years old in good health. The CDR3 loop reads CASSMGDWHTEAFF. The DNA for the CDR3 is TGTGCCAGTAGTATGGGGGATTGGCACACTGAAGCTTTCTTT.